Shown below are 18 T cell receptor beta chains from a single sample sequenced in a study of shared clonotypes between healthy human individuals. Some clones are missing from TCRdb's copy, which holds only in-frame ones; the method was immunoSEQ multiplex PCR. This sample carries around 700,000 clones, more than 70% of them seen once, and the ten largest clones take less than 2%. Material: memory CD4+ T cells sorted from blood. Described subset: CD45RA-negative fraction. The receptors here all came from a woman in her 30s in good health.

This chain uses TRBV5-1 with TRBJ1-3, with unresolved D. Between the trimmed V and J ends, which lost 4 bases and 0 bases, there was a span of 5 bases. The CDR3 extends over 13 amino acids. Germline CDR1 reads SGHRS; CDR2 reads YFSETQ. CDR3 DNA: TGCGCCAGCAGCCCGGCCTCTGGAAACACCATATATTTT. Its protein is CASSPASGNTIYF.

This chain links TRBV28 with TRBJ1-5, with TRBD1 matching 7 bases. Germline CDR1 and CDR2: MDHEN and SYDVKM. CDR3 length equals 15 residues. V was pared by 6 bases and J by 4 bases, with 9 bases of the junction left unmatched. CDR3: CASSPIQGRNQPQHF. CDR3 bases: TGTGCCAGCAGCCCGATACAGGGGCGAAATCAGCCCCAGCATTTT.

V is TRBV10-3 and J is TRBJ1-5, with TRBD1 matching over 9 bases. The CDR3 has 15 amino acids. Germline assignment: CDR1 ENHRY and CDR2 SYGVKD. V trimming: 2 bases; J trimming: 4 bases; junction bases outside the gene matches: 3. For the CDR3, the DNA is TGTGCCATCAGTGAGGGACAGGGGATGAATCAGCCCCAGCATTTT. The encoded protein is CAISEGQGMNQPQHF.

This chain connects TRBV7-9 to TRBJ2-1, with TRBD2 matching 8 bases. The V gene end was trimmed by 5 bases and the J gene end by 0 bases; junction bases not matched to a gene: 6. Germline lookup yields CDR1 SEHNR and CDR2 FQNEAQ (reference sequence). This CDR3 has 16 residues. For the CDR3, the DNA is TGTGCCAGCAGCGGACAGCGGGAGAGCTCCTACAATGAGCAGTTCTTC. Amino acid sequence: CASSGQRESSYNEQFF.

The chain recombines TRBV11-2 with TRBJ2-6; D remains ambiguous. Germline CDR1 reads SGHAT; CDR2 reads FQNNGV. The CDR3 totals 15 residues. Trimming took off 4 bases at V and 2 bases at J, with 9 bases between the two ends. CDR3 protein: CASSSTQTGANVLTF. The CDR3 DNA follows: TGTGCCAGCAGCTCCACGCAAACTGGGGCCAACGTCCTGACTTTC. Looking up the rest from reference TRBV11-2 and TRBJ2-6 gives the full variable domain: EAGVAQSPRYKIIEKRQSVAFWCNPISGHATLYWYQQILGQGPKLLIQFQNNGVVDDSQLPKDRFSAERLKGVDSTLKIQPAKLEDSAVYLCASSSTQTGANVLTFGAGSRLTVL.

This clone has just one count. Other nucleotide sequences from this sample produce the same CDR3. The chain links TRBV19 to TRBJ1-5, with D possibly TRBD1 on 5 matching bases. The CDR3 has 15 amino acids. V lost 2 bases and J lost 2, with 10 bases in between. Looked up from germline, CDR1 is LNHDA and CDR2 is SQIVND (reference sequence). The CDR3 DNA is TGTGCCAGTAGTATACAGGGAGGTGGCAATCAGCCCCAGCATTTT. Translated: CASSIQGGGNQPQHF.

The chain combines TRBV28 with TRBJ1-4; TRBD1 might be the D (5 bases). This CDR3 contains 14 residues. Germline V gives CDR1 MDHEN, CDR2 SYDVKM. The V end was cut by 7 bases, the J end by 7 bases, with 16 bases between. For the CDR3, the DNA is TGTGCCAGCAATCAGGGAAGTATATTTGAAAAACTGTTTTTT. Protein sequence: CASNQGSIFEKLFF.

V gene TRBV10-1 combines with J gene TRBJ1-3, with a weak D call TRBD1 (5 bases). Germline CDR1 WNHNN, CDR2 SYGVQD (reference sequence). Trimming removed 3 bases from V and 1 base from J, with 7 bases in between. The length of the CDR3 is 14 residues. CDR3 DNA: TGCGCCAGCAGTGAAGGGACTTCTGGAAACACCATATATTTT. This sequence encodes CASSEGTSGNTIYF.

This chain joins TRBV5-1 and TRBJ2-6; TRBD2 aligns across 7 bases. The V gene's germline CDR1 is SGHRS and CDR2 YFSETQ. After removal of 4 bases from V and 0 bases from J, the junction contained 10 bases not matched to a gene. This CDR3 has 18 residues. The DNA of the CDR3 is TGCGCCAGCAGCCCCACTAGCGCGTGGTACTCTGGGGCCAACGTCCTGACTTTC. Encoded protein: CASSPTSAWYSGANVLTF.

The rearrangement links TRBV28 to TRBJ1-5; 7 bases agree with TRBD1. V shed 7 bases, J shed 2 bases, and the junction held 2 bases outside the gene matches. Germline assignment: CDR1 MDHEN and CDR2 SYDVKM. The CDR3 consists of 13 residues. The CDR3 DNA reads TGTGCCAGCAAGGGGGCTGGCAATCAGCCCCAGCATTTT. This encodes CASKGAGNQPQHF.

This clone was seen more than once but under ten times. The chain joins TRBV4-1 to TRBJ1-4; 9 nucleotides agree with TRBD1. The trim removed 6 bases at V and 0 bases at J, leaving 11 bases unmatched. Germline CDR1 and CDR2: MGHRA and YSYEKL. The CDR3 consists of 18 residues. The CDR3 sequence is CASSRRPGQGATNEKLFF. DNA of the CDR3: TGCGCCAGCAGTCGGAGGCCGGGACAGGGTGCAACTAATGAAAAACTGTTTTTT.

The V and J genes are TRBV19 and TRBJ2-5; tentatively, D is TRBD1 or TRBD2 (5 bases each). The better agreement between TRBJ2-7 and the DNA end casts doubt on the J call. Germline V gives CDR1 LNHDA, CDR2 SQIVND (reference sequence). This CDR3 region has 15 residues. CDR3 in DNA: TGTGCCAGTAGTGGCCCGGGACGCCTCTCCTACGAGCAGTACTTC. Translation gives CASSGPGRLSYEQYF.

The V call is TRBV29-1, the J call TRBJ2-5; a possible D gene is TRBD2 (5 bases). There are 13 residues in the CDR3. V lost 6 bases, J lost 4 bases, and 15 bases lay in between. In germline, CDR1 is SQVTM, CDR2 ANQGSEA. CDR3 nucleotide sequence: TGCAGCGTGGATACTAGTGGCCGAGAGACCCAGTACTTC. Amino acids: CSVDTSGRETQYF.

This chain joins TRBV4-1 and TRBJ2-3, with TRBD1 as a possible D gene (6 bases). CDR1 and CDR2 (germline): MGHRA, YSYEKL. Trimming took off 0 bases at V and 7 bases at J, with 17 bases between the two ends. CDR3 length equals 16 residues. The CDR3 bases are TGCGCCAGCAGCCAAGATTCAGGGGCCGCTCTGAATACGCAGTATTTT. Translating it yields CASSQDSGAALNTQYF.

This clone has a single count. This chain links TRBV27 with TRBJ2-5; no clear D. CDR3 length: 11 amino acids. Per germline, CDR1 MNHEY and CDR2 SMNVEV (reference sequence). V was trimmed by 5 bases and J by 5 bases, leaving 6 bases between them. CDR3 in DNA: TGTGCCAGCAGTATAGGGGAGACCCAGTACTTC. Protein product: CASSIGETQYF.

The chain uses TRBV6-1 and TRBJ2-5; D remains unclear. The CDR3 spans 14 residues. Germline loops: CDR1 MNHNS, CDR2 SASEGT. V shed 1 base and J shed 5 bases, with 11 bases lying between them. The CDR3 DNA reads TGTGCCAGCAGTGAAGGCGGTGGGTTGGAGACCCAGTACTTC. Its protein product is CASSEGGGLETQYF.

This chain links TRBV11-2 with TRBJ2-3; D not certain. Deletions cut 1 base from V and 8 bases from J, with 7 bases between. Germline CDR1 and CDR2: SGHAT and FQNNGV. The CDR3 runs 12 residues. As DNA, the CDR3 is TGTGCCAGCAGCTTAGGTGACTCTACGCAGTATTTT. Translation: CASSLGDSTQYF.

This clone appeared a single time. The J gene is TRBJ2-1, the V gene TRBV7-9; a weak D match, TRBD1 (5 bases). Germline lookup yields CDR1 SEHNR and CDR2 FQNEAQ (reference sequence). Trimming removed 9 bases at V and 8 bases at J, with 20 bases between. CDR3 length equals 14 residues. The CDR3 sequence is CARFGREYRDEQFF. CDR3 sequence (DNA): TGTGCCAGGTTCGGCAGGGAATATCGCGATGAGCAGTTCTTC. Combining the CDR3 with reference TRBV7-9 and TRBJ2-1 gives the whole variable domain DTGVSQNPRHKITKRGQNVTFRCDPISEHNRLYWYRQTLGQGPEFLTYFQNEAQLEKSRLLSDRFSAERPKGSFSTLEIQRTEQGDSAMYLCARFGREYRDEQFFGPGTRLTVL.